This entry is about one T cell receptor (beta chain). Its antigen is still unknown. Autopsy tissues spanned esophagus to rectum, liver, skin, and lymphoid organs including spleen. The protocol was immunoSEQ multiplex PCR, while the TCRdb copy is restricted to in-frame clones and leaves out a portion. The sample has approximately 3,700 clones, about 74% seen once. Germline V gene sequence: CDR1 GTSNPN, CDR2 SVGIG (reference sequence). V was clipped by 1 base and J by 8 bases; unmatched bases: 4. CDR3 length: 13 residues. This sample is part of a study of tissue T cells after allogeneic stem cell transplantation. Findings of the study overall: In patients and mice, blood and spleen missed much of tissue repertoire. Shared clones across patients were few; motif clustering revealed tissue-specific shared signatures.

The rearrangement joins TRBV30 to TRBJ1-4; 7 bases are shared with TRBD1. The sample in question was left colon tissue, obtained at autopsy. This TCR came from a woman aged 18 to 50 with breast cancer. CDR3 bases: TGTGCCTGGAGTGGGGACAGTGCCGAAAAACTGTTTTTT. Translated: CAWSGDSAEKLFF.